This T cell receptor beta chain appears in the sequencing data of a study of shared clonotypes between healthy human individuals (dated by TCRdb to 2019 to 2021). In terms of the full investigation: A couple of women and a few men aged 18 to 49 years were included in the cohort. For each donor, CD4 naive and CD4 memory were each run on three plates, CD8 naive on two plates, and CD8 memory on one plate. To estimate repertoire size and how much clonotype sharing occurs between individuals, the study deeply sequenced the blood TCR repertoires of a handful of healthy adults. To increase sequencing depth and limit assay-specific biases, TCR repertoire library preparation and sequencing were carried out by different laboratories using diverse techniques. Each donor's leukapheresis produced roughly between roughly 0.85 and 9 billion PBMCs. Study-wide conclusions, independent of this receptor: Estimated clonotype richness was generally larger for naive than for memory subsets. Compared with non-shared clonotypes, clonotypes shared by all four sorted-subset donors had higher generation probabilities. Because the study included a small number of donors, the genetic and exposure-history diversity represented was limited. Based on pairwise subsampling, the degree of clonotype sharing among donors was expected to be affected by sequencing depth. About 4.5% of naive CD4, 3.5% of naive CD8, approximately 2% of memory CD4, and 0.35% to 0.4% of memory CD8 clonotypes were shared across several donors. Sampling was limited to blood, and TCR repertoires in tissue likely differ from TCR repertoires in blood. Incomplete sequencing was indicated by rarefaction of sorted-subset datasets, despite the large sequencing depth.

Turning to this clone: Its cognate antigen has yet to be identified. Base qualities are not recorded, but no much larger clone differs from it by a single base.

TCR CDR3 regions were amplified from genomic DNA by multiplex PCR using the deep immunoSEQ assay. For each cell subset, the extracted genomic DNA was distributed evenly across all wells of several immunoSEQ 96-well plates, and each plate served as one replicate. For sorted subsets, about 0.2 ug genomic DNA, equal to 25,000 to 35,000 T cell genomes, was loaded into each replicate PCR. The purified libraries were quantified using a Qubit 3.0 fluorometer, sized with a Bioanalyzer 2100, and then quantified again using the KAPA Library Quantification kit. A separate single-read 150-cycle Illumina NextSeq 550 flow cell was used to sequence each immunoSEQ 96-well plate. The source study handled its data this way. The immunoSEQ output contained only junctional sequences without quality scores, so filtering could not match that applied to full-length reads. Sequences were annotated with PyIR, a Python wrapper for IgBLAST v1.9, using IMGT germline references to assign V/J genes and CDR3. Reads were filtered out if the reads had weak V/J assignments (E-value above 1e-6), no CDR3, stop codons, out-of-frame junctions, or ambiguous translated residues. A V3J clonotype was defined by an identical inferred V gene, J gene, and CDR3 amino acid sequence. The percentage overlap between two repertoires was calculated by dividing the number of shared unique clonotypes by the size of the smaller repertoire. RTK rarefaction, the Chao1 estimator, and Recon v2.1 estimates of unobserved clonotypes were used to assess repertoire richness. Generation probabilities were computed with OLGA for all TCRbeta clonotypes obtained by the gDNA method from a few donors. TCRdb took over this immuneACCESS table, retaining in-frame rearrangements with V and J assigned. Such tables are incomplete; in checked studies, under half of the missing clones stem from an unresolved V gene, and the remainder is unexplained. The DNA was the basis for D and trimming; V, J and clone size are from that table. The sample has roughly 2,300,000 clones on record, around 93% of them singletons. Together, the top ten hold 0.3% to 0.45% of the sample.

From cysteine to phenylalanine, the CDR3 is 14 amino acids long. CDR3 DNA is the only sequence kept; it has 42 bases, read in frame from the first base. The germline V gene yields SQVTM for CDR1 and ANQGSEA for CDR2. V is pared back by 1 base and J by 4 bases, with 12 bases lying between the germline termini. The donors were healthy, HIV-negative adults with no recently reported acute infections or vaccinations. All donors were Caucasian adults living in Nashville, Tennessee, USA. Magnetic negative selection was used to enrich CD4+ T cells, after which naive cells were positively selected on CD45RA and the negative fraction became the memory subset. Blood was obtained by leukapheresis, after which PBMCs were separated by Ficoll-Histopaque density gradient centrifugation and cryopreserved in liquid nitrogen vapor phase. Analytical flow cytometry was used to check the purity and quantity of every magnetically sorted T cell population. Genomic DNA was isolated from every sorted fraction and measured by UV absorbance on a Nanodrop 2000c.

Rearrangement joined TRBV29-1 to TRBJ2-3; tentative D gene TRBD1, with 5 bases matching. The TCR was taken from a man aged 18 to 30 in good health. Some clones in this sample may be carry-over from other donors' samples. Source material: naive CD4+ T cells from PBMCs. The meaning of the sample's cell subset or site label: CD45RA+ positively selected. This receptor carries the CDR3 CSVEGRVGADTQYF. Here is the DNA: TGCAGCGTTGAAGGCAGGGTTGGCGCAGATACGCAGTATTTT.